The sequence of this T cell receptor (beta chain) was determined in a study of blood T cell repertoires in COVID-19. Original processing notes: The assay estimated nucleated cells by amplifying reference gene primers. The repertoire was sequenced with immunoSEQ multiplex PCR; TCRdb's copy has only in-frame clones and lacks some. V, J and clone size reflect that table, while D and trimming were determined from the DNA. This table has about 270,000 clones, roughly nine tenths appearing once. The trim removed 1 base at V and 0 bases at J, leaving 6 bases unmatched. Germline CDR1 SGHRS, CDR2 YFSETQ. This CDR3 region has 17 residues.

The J gene is TRBJ2-2, the V gene TRBV5-1, with 7 bases fitting TRBD1. This TCR derives from a middle-aged man with active or convalescent COVID-19. Material: peripheral blood. In DNA, the CDR3 is TGCGCCAGCAGCTTGAGACAGGGACCCTCGAACACCGGGGAGCTGTTTTTT. Translation gives CASSLRQGPSNTGELFF.